Listed below are T cell receptor beta chains from one sample, sequenced in a study of blood T cell repertoires in COVID-19. The method was immunoSEQ multiplex PCR; TCRdb's version includes in-frame clones alone and lacks a portion of them. There are about 98,000 clones in the sample; approximately 84% occur only once, and 4% to 5.5% lies in the top ten. The sample consisted of peripheral blood. These receptor sequences come from a human donor in a cohort sampled during active COVID-19. The CDR3 runs from the conserved cysteine through the conserved F or W. A D gene is named only where the DNA matches it firmly. Clone size is stated in some rows and not others, as once, few, many or a class when expanded.

d_gene	abundance	j_gene	v_gene	CDR3aa	CDR3nt
TRBD1	NA	TRBJ2-1	TRBV5-1	CASSLRGTGDPDEQFF	TGCGCCAGCAGCCTCCGCGGGACAGGGGATCCGGATGAGCAGTTCTTC
TRBD2	NA	TRBJ2-3	TRBV5-1	CASSLVPGGSPDTQYF	TGCGCCAGCAGCTTGGTTCCGGGGGGGTCTCCGGATACGCAGTATTTT
NA	NA	TRBJ2-2	TRBV6-4	CASSDGLNTGELFF	TGTGCCAGCAGTGACGGCCTTAACACCGGGGAGCTGTTTTTT
TRBD2	NA	TRBJ2-1	TRBV11-3	CASRSGGLWDEQFF	TGTGCCAGCAGAAGCGGGGGGCTGTGGGATGAGCAGTTCTTC
NA	NA	TRBJ2-7	TRBV27	CASSLSSGYEQYF	TGTGCCAGCAGTTTATCTAGCGGATACGAGCAGTACTTC
TRBD1	NA	TRBJ1-2	TRBV4-3	CASSRRTGNEDGYTF	TGCGCCAGCAGCCGCAGGACAGGGAATGAGGATGGCTACACCTTC
NA	NA	TRBJ2-6	TRBV6-5	CASSLLPGANVLTF	TGTGCCAGCAGTTTACTCCCTGGGGCCAACGTCCTGACTTTC
TRBD1	NA	TRBJ2-3	TRBV7-3	CASSSQTGYAQYF	TGTGCCAGCAGCTCTCAGACAGGGTATGCGCAGTATTTT
TRBD1	NA	TRBJ1-1	TRBV9	CASSVQTGGGTEAFF	TGTGCCAGCAGCGTCCAGACAGGGGGAGGAACTGAAGCTTTCTTT
NA	NA	TRBJ2-3	TRBV25-1	CASTGGTDTQYF	TGTGCCAGCACAGGGGGGACAGATACGCAGTATTTT
NA	NA	TRBJ2-5	TRBV6-2/TRBV6-3	CASSSRWARGHQETQYF	TGTGCCAGCAGTTCCCGGTGGGCGCGGGGGCACCAAGAGACCCAGTACTTC
TRBD1	NA	TRBJ2-1	TRBV5-1	CASSLPGTGNNEQFF	TGCGCCAGCAGCTTGCCCGGGACAGGGAACAATGAGCAGTTCTTC
NA	NA	TRBJ1-3	TRBV5-1	CASSLSTGYSGNTIYF	TGCGCCAGCAGCTTGTCCACAGGGTACTCTGGAAACACCATATATTTT
NA	once	TRBJ2-7	TRBV10-3	CAISEVGGLEQYF	TGTGCCATCAGTGAAGTGGGGGGGCTGGAGCAGTACTTC
NA	NA	TRBJ1-2	TRBV6-6	CASSTQSYGYTF	TGTGCCAGCAGTACACAGTCCTATGGCTACACCTTC
NA	once	TRBJ2-3	TRBV2	CATQESHSTDTQYF	TGTGCCACCCAAGAGTCGCACTCCACAGATACGCAGTATTTT
NA	NA	TRBJ2-1	TRBV19	CASSITGSSYNEQFF	TGTGCCAGTAGTATAACGGGGAGCTCCTACAATGAGCAGTTCTTC
NA	NA	TRBJ2-5	TRBV5-4	CASSLQGTQETQYF	TGTGCCAGCAGCTTGCAGGGAACCCAAGAGACCCAGTACTTC
TRBD2	few	TRBJ2-1	TRBV11-1	CASSLFAQRGGRVRFF	TGTGCCAGCAGCTTATTTGCACAGCGGGGGGGCCGGGTTCGGTTCTTC
NA	NA	TRBJ2-7	TRBV7-2	CASSLSPYEQYF	TGTGCCAGCAGCTTAAGCCCCTACGAGCAGTACTTC
NA	NA	TRBJ2-7	TRBV7-2	CASSFFPGRTYEQYF	TGTGCCAGCAGCTTTTTTCCGGGGAGGACTTACGAGCAGTACTTC
NA	NA	TRBJ2-1	TRBV3-1/TRBV3-2	CASSLWASPRGNEQFF	TGTGCCAGCAGCCTATGGGCCAGCCCCCGGGGCAATGAGCAGTTCTTC
NA	NA	TRBJ2-1	TRBV6-2/TRBV6-3	CASSYRRPDSYNEQFF	TGTGCCAGCAGTTATCGGAGGCCAGACTCCTACAATGAGCAGTTCTTC
TRBD1	NA	TRBJ1-2	TRBV27	CASSSYYRDRGNYGYTF	TGTGCCAGCAGTTCATATTACCGGGACAGGGGGAACTATGGCTACACCTTC
NA	NA	TRBJ1-4	TRBV7-2	CASSPGGGPGLGKLFF	TGTGCCAGCAGCCCCGGGGGGGGGCCCGGCCTGGGAAAACTGTTTTTT
TRBD1	NA	TRBJ2-5	TRBV7-2	CASNTMTARGETQYF	TGTGCCAGCAACACCATGACAGCCAGGGGGGAGACCCAGTACTTC
NA	NA	TRBJ2-1	TRBV11-2	CASSLDGRAGEQFF	TGTGCCAGCAGCTTAGATGGCAGGGCAGGGGAGCAGTTCTTC
NA	NA	TRBJ2-6	TRBV19	CASSGGFSGANVLTF	TGTGCCAGTAGTGGGGGGTTTTCTGGGGCCAACGTCCTGACTTTC
TRBD1	NA	TRBJ2-3	TRBV24-1	CATSDWTGGTDTQYF	TGTGCCACCAGTGACTGGACAGGAGGCACAGATACGCAGTATTTT
TRBD2	NA	TRBJ2-5	TRBV6-6	CASSQTSGLQNQYF	TGTGCCAGCAGTCAGACTAGCGGCTTGCAGAACCAGTACTTC
TRBD1	NA	TRBJ1-1	TRBV5-1	CASSDGQGFLMNTEAFF	TGCGCCAGCAGCGACGGACAGGGCTTTTTAATGAACACTGAAGCTTTCTTT
NA	NA	TRBJ1-2	TRBV30	CAWSVGAVNYGYTF	TGTGCCTGGAGTGTTGGGGCGGTGAACTATGGCTACACCTTC
TRBD2	few	TRBJ2-7	TRBV6-5	CAGPGGSYEQYF	TGTGCCGGGCCCGGGGGGTCCTACGAGCAGTACTTC
TRBD2	NA	TRBJ2-7	TRBV2	CASRGTGGQVQYF	TGTGCCAGCAGGGGGACGGGGGGGCAAGTGCAGTACTTC
NA	NA	TRBJ2-5	TRBV9	CASSTRASETQYF	TGTGCCAGCAGCACCCGCGCTTCGGAGACCCAGTACTTC
NA	NA	TRBJ1-2	TRBV5-8	CASSFYGAESNYGYTF	TGTGCCAGCAGCTTCTACGGCGCGGAATCTAACTATGGCTACACCTTC